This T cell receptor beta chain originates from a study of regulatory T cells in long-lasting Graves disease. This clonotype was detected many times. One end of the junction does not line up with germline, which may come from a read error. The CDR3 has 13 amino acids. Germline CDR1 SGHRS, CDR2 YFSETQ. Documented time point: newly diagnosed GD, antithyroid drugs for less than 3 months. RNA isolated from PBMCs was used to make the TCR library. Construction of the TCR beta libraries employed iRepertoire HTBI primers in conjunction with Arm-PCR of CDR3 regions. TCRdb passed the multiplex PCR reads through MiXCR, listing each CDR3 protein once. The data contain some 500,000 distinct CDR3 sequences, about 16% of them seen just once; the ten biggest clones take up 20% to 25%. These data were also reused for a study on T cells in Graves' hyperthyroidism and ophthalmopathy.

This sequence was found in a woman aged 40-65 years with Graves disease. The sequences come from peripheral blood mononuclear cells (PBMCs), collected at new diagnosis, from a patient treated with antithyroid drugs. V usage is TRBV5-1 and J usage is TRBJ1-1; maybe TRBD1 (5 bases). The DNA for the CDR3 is TGTGCCAGCAGCTTGGGACTGAACACTGAAGCTTTCTTT. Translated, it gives CASSLGLNTEAFF.